Given below is one T cell receptor beta chain in context. Its antigen is as yet unknown. These data are taken from a study of T cells in Graves' hyperthyroidism and ophthalmopathy. The CDR3 runs 14 residues. Germline CDR1 and CDR2: SGHAT and FQNNGV. Trimming stripped 10 bases from V and 2 bases from J, with 17 bases between. TCR beta CDR3 regions were amplified from RNA. HTBI primers drove first-round RT-PCR of the TCR CDR3. TCRdb reanalysed the multiplex PCR reads using MiXCR and keeps one entry per CDR3 protein. Among 500,000 to 650,000 distinct CDR3 sequences listed, 40% to 55% were seen once. Patients were excluded for uncontrolled infection, other autoimmune disease, pregnancy or lactation. Regarding the study as a whole: Clonotypes that were expanded in thyroid above 0.001 mostly appeared in blood too.

This sequence was found in an adult woman with Graves' disease, either hyperthyroidism or ophthalmopathy (not recorded which). The chain is built from TRBV11-2 and TRBJ2-5, with D uncertain. The sample comprised peripheral blood or thyroid tissue (not recorded which). The CDR3 nucleotides read TGTGCCACTAAGGGATGGGGATATCAAGAGACCCAGTACTTC. The encoded protein is CATKGWGYQETQYF.